These T cell receptor beta chains were read from a single sample in a study of cytomegalovirus exposure and HLA in healthy donors. Profiled with immunoSEQ multiplex PCR; TCRdb holds only in-frame clones, not every one. The sample lists roughly 170,000 clones, 84% occurring once. Sequencing was performed on PBMCs. The origin of the receptors is a girl aged 2 to 10 in good health and CMV-seropositive. CDR3s include the opening cysteine and the closing phenylalanine or tryptophan. Each record gives: V gene, clone size, J gene, D gene, CDR3 protein, CDR3 DNA. A D gene is named only where the DNA matches it firmly. For some rows the clone size is stated as once, few or many, or as a class when expanded; others skip it.

v_call: TRBV27
clone_size: .
j_call: TRBJ1-2
d_call: .
cdr3_aa: CASSDYPLGGGYTF
cdr3_nt: TGTGCCAGCAGTGACTACCCCTTAGGGGGTGGCTACACCTTC

v_call: TRBV5-4
clone_size: .
j_call: TRBJ2-1
d_call: .
cdr3_aa: CASEKAGYNEQFF
cdr3_nt: TGTGCCAGCGAAAAGGCAGGCTACAATGAGCAGTTCTTC

v_call: TRBV27
clone_size: .
j_call: TRBJ2-3
d_call: .
cdr3_aa: CASSPLRPDTQYF
cdr3_nt: TGTGCCAGCAGCCCACTAAGGCCAGATACGCAGTATTTT

v_call: TRBV2
clone_size: .
j_call: TRBJ1-1
d_call: TRBD1
cdr3_aa: CASAARLRDSKSMAFF
cdr3_nt: TGTGCCAGCGCGGCGCGATTACGGGACAGCAAGAGCATGGCTTTCTTT

v_call: TRBV29-1
clone_size: once
j_call: TRBJ2-1
d_call: .
cdr3_aa: CSVAGINYNEQFF
cdr3_nt: TGCAGCGTTGCAGGGATAAACTACAATGAGCAGTTCTTC

v_call: TRBV30
clone_size: once
j_call: TRBJ1-1
d_call: TRBD1
cdr3_aa: CAWSAPTGAAAFF
cdr3_nt: TGTGCCTGGAGTGCCCCAACAGGGGCGGCGGCTTTCTTT

v_call: TRBV10-1
clone_size: .
j_call: TRBJ2-7
d_call: .
cdr3_aa: CASSATGTPYEQYF
cdr3_nt: TGCGCCAGCAGTGCCACCGGGACACCCTACGAGCAGTACTTC

v_call: TRBV2
clone_size: .
j_call: TRBJ2-3
d_call: .
cdr3_aa: CASKGNTDTQYF
cdr3_nt: TGTGCCAGCAAGGGGAACACAGATACGCAGTATTTT

v_call: TRBV7-6
clone_size: few
j_call: TRBJ1-4
d_call: .
cdr3_aa: CASSLAGVGKLFF
cdr3_nt: TGTGCCAGCAGCTTAGCAGGGGTGGGAAAACTGTTTTTT

v_call: TRBV9
clone_size: .
j_call: TRBJ2-5
d_call: .
cdr3_aa: CASSTRQYQETQYF
cdr3_nt: TGTGCCAGCAGCACGAGACAGTACCAAGAGACCCAGTACTTC

v_call: TRBV10-3
clone_size: .
j_call: TRBJ1-5
d_call: .
cdr3_aa: CAISESPGGNNQPQHF
cdr3_nt: TGTGCCATCAGTGAAAGTCCGGGAGGGAACAATCAGCCCCAGCATTTT

v_call: TRBV4-1
clone_size: few
j_call: TRBJ2-7
d_call: .
cdr3_aa: CASSQDHGDEQYF
cdr3_nt: TGCGCCAGCAGCCAAGATCACGGGGACGAGCAGTACTTC

v_call: TRBV4-2
clone_size: .
j_call: TRBJ2-3
d_call: .
cdr3_aa: CASSQRTASDTQYF
cdr3_nt: TGTGCCAGCAGCCAACGGACAGCCTCAGATACGCAGTATTTT

v_call: TRBV30
clone_size: .
j_call: TRBJ1-3
d_call: .
cdr3_aa: CAWGGRNTIYF
cdr3_nt: TGTGCCTGGGGTGGGCGGAACACCATATATTTT

v_call: TRBV5-1
clone_size: .
j_call: TRBJ1-1
d_call: .
cdr3_aa: CASSLGGGTEAFF
cdr3_nt: TGCGCCAGCAGCTTAGGGGGGGGCACTGAAGCTTTCTTT

v_call: TRBV7-9
clone_size: .
j_call: TRBJ1-5
d_call: .
cdr3_aa: CASRRESQGPNQPQHF
cdr3_nt: TGTGCCAGCAGAAGGGAAAGCCAGGGGCCAAATCAGCCCCAGCATTTT

v_call: TRBV4-1
clone_size: .
j_call: TRBJ1-5
d_call: .
cdr3_aa: CASSQDWGGGQPQHF
cdr3_nt: TGCGCCAGCAGCCAAGATTGGGGCGGGGGGCAGCCCCAGCATTTT

v_call: TRBV28
clone_size: .
j_call: TRBJ1-1
d_call: .
cdr3_aa: CASSVTSLPAFF
cdr3_nt: TGTGCCAGCAGTGTAACATCCCTGCCGGCTTTCTTT

v_call: TRBV4-1
clone_size: .
j_call: TRBJ2-7
d_call: TRBD1
cdr3_aa: CASSQEWDRVVEQYF
cdr3_nt: TGCGCCAGCAGCCAAGAGTGGGACAGGGTGGTCGAGCAGTACTTC

v_call: TRBV5-1
clone_size: .
j_call: TRBJ1-4
d_call: .
cdr3_aa: CASSHLLRRNNEKLFF
cdr3_nt: TGCGCCAGCAGCCACCTTTTAAGGAGGAATAATGAAAAACTGTTTTTT

v_call: TRBV7-3
clone_size: .
j_call: TRBJ2-3
d_call: TRBD1
cdr3_aa: CASSLAGPQGATQYF
cdr3_nt: TGTGCCAGCAGCTTAGCGGGCCCTCAGGGGGCTACGCAGTATTTT

v_call: TRBV4-2
clone_size: .
j_call: TRBJ2-3
d_call: TRBD2
cdr3_aa: CASSQEVGTSGRTDTQYF
cdr3_nt: TGTGCCAGCAGCCAAGAAGTGGGGACTAGCGGACGCACAGATACGCAGTATTTT

v_call: TRBV5-1
clone_size: few
j_call: TRBJ1-5
d_call: TRBD1
cdr3_aa: CASSPQGAEQPQHF
cdr3_nt: TGCGCCAGCAGCCCCCAGGGGGCGGAACAGCCCCAGCATTTT

v_call: TRBV5-5
clone_size: .
j_call: TRBJ2-7
d_call: TRBD1
cdr3_aa: CASSLGPRDRAHEQYF
cdr3_nt: TGTGCCAGCAGCTTGGGCCCTCGGGACAGGGCCCACGAGCAGTACTTC

v_call: TRBV5-4
clone_size: once
j_call: TRBJ2-5
d_call: .
cdr3_aa: CASSSGDHRRETQYF
cdr3_nt: TGTGCCAGCAGCTCAGGGGACCATAGGCGAGAGACCCAGTACTTC

v_call: TRBV15
clone_size: .
j_call: TRBJ2-3
d_call: TRBD2
cdr3_aa: CATSSTIAGGPTDTQYF
cdr3_nt: TGTGCCACCAGCAGTACCATAGCGGGGGGGCCCACAGATACGCAGTATTTT

v_call: TRBV19
clone_size: few
j_call: TRBJ2-7
d_call: TRBD1
cdr3_aa: CASRRGTGNYEQYF
cdr3_nt: TGTGCCAGTAGAAGGGGGACAGGCAACTACGAGCAGTACTTC

v_call: TRBV14
clone_size: once
j_call: TRBJ1-6
d_call: .
cdr3_aa: CASSHGSRRLITHSPLHF
cdr3_nt: TGTGCCAGCAGCCACGGGTCCCGGCGACTCATAACGCATTCACCCCTCCACTTT

v_call: TRBV7-2
clone_size: .
j_call: TRBJ2-7
d_call: .
cdr3_aa: CASSSGGSQSAEQYF
cdr3_nt: TGTGCCAGCAGCTCCGGGGGTAGCCAGTCCGCCGAGCAGTACTTC

v_call: TRBV6-5
clone_size: .
j_call: TRBJ2-7
d_call: .
cdr3_aa: CASSYSPRGVVGEQYF
cdr3_nt: TGTGCCAGCAGTTACTCTCCCCGAGGAGTGGTTGGCGAGCAGTACTTC

v_call: TRBV10-3
clone_size: .
j_call: TRBJ2-2
d_call: .
cdr3_aa: CAISEVSAGELFF
cdr3_nt: TGTGCCATCAGTGAGGTTTCGGCCGGGGAGCTGTTTTTT

v_call: TRBV15
clone_size: .
j_call: TRBJ1-1
d_call: .
cdr3_aa: CATSRERGTEAFF
cdr3_nt: TGTGCCACCAGCAGAGAGCGGGGAACTGAAGCTTTCTTT

v_call: TRBV11-3
clone_size: once
j_call: TRBJ1-4
d_call: .
cdr3_aa: CASSLGQSRNEKLFF
cdr3_nt: TGTGCCAGCAGCCTGGGGCAAAGTCGGAATGAAAAACTGTTTTTT

v_call: TRBV30
clone_size: .
j_call: TRBJ2-7
d_call: TRBD2
cdr3_aa: CAWRVRLAGGPHHEQYF
cdr3_nt: TGTGCCTGGAGGGTAAGGCTAGCGGGAGGGCCGCATCACGAGCAGTACTTC

v_call: TRBV5-4
clone_size: .
j_call: TRBJ1-1
d_call: .
cdr3_aa: CASSLSGAPEAFF
cdr3_nt: TGTGCCAGCAGCTTGTCTGGGGCCCCTGAAGCTTTCTTT

v_call: TRBV7-2
clone_size: .
j_call: TRBJ2-7
d_call: .
cdr3_aa: CASSLSVWSEQYF
cdr3_nt: TGTGCCAGCAGCTTATCAGTTTGGAGTGAGCAGTACTTC

v_call: TRBV19
clone_size: .
j_call: TRBJ1-4
d_call: TRBD1
cdr3_aa: CASSIRDRGTTNEKLFF
cdr3_nt: TGTGCCAGTAGTATACGGGACAGGGGAACAACTAATGAAAAACTGTTTTTT

v_call: TRBV30
clone_size: .
j_call: TRBJ1-3
d_call: TRBD1
cdr3_aa: CAGGRDSSGNTIYF
cdr3_nt: TGTGCCGGGGGCCGGGACAGCTCTGGAAACACCATATATTTT